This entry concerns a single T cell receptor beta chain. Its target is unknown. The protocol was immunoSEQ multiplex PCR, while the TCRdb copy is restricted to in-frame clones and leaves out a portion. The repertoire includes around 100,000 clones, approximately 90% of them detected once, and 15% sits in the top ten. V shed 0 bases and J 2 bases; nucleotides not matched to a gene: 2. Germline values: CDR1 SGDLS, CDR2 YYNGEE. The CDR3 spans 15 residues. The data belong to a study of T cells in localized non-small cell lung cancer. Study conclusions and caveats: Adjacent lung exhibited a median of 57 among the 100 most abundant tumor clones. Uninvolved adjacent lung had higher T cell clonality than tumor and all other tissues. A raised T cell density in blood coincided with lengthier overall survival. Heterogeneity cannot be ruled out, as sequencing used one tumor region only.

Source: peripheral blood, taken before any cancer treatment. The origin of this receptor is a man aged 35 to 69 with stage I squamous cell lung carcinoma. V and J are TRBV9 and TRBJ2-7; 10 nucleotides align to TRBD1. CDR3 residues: CASSVGTGGTYEQYF. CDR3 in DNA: TGTGCCAGCAGCGTAGGGACAGGGGGTACCTACGAGCAGTACTTC.